These 7 T cell receptor beta chains came from one sample sequenced in a study of PD-1 blockade in classical Hodgkin lymphoma (dated by TCRdb to 2018 to 2021). The time point label of this sample denotes: newly diagnosed, previously untreated cHL patient sample. Magnetic negative selection with a Miltenyi CD8+ T cell isolation kit was used to purify CD8+ T cells from thawed PBMCs. Library preparation employed the immunoSEQ multiplex PCR assay. The immuneACCESS repertoire file appears here via TCRdb, limited to in-frame rearrangements. These files lack a portion of the clones; in checked studies, under half of the deficit traces to unresolved V genes, and the cause of the others is not known. The sample contains about 21,000 clones, around nine tenths of them found a single time. Under 7% of the sample goes to the ten largest clones. The specimen sequenced was CD8+ T cells from blood. These receptors were obtained from a human donor with classical Hodgkin lymphoma.

The V and J genes are TRBV7-7 and TRBJ2-1; D is unclear. This CDR3 spans 15 amino acids. Germline values: CDR1 SSHAT, CDR2 FNYEAQ (reference sequence). V was trimmed by 1 base and J by 3 bases, leaving 10 bases between them. The CDR3 sequence is CASSLEGGNYNEQFF. CDR3 bases: TGTGCCAGCAGCTTAGAAGGCGGTAACTACAATGAGCAGTTCTTC.

This rearrangement joins TRBV9 to TRBJ2-1; 11 bases agree with TRBD2. Germline-derived CDR1 and CDR2 are SGDLS and YYNGEE. This CDR3 has 15 amino acids. The junction had 5 bases not matched to a gene; V was cut back by 3 bases and J by 6 bases. This chain's CDR3 is CASSAGTSGLNEQFF. CDR3 DNA sequence: TGTGCCAGCAGCGCCGGGACTAGCGGACTCAATGAGCAGTTCTTC.

The rearrangement uses TRBV13 and TRBJ1-4, with D possibly TRBD1 on 5 matching bases. The CDR3 covers 14 residues. Germline CDR1 is PRHDT and CDR2 is FYEKMQ (reference sequence). Trimming cost V 5 bases and J 3 bases, with 10 bases left between them. CDR3 sequence (DNA): TGTGCCAGCAGCCCGGGGGGGGCTAATGAAAAACTGTTTTTT. It translates to CASSPGGANEKLFF.

The rearrangement joins TRBV2 to TRBJ2-1, with 7 positions matching TRBD2. In germline, CDR1 is SNHLY, CDR2 FYNNEI. This CDR3 has 15 amino acids. The ends lost 6 bases at V and 6 bases at J; junction bases unmatched: 11. The DNA for the CDR3 is TGTGCCAGCAGGGTTGGTCGGGGGGAGGTCAATGAGCAGTTCTTC. Translation: CASRVGRGEVNEQFF. The variable domain in full, completed from reference TRBV2 and TRBJ2-1, reads EPEVTQTPSHQVTQMGQEVILRCVPISNHLYFYWYRQILGQKVEFLVSFYNNEISEKSEIFDDQFSVERPDGSNFTLKIRSTKLEDSAMYFCASRVGRGEVNEQFFGPGTRLTVL.

V is TRBV6-6 and J is TRBJ1-1, with 7 bases aligning to TRBD1. CDR3 size: 15 residues. The germline gives CDR1 MNHNY, CDR2 SVGAGI (reference sequence). Germline trimming cut 5 bases from V and 1 base from J; bases unmatched to any gene: 7. The CDR3 loop is CASSPSGTANTEAFF. CDR3 nucleotide sequence: TGTGCCAGCAGTCCCTCGGGGACAGCGAACACTGAAGCTTTCTTT.

V and J are TRBV7-9 and TRBJ1-1, with D maybe TRBD1 (6 bases). From germline, CDR1 is SEHNR and CDR2 FQNEAQ (reference sequence). V lost 5 bases and J 5 bases, leaving 18 bases between the germline ends. This CDR3 has 15 residues. CDR3 sequence (DNA): TGTGCCAGCAGCCCAGACAGGTATGGTGAAACTGAAGCTTTCTTT. It translates to CASSPDRYGETEAFF. The full variable domain, in which reference TRBV7-9 and TRBJ1-1 provide the parts outside the CDR3, is DTGVSQNPRHKITKRGQNVTFRCDPISEHNRLYWYRQTLGQGPEFLTYFQNEAQLEKSRLLSDRFSAERPKGSFSTLEIQRTEQGDSAMYLCASSPDRYGETEAFFGQGTRLTVV.

The V call is TRBV5-1, the J call TRBJ1-4; the match to TRBD1 covers 7 bases. Germline loops: CDR1 SGHRS, CDR2 YFSETQ. CDR3 length: 16 amino acids. V was pared by 1 base and J by 0 bases, with 3 bases of the junction left unmatched. This CDR3 is CASSLSGQTTNEKLFF. CDR3 coding DNA: TGCGCCAGCAGCTTGTCGGGACAGACAACTAATGAAAAACTGTTTTTT. Combining the CDR3 with reference TRBV5-1 and TRBJ1-4 gives the whole variable domain KAGVTQTPRYLIKTRGQQVTLSCSPISGHRSVSWYQQTPGQGLQFLFEYFSETQRNKGNFPGRFSGRQFSNSRSEMNVSTLELGDSALYLCASSLSGQTTNEKLFFGSGTQLSVL.